The 20 T cell receptor beta chains given below trace back to one sample, sequenced in a study of T cell changes during pregnancy in multiple sclerosis. Measured with immunoSEQ multiplex PCR; TCRdb has only the in-frame clones, and not every one. This table has fewer than 150,000 clones, about 96% appearing once. The material was peripheral blood, obtained after pregnancy. The source of these receptors is a female donor with multiple sclerosis, enrolled in a pregnancy study.

V gene TRBV5-1 combines with J gene TRBJ1-4; no clear D. The CDR3 sequence is 18 residues long. Germline assignment: CDR1 SGHRS and CDR2 YFSETQ. Trimming stripped 0 bases from V and 0 bases from J, with 15 bases between. CDR3 region: CASSLAGSDVATNEKLFF. As DNA, the CDR3 is TGCGCCAGCAGCTTGGCGGGGTCCGATGTTGCAACTAATGAAAAACTGTTTTTT.

J is TRBJ1-2 and V is TRBV5-4, with D possibly TRBD1 on 6 matching bases. V lost 0 bases and J 4 bases, leaving 10 bases between the germline ends. CDR3 length equals 14 residues. Germline V gene sequence: CDR1 SGHNT, CDR2 YYREEE (reference sequence). The CDR3 DNA reads as TGTGCCAGCAGCTTGGTAGGGGGGGGCTATGGCTACACCTTC. It translates to CASSLVGGGYGYTF.

This chain uses TRBV6-5 with TRBJ2-1; D possibly corresponds to TRBD2 (6 bases). The V and J ends lost 6 bases and 4 bases respectively, with 10 bases between them. This CDR3 spans 13 amino acids. Germline CDR1 MNHEY, CDR2 SVGAGI. CDR3 DNA: TGTGCCAGCAGGTCGGGAGTGTACAATGAGCAGTTCTTC. It translates to CASRSGVYNEQFF.

The chain recombines TRBV7-2 with TRBJ2-5; TRBD2 matches 7 bases. The CDR3 consists of 16 residues. The V segment lost 5 bases and the J segment 2 bases; nucleotides outside the gene matches: 11. Germline V gene data show CDR1 as SGHTA and CDR2 as FQGNSA. This CDR3 is CASSARSSGPQETQYF. The CDR3 bases are TGTGCCAGCAGCGCTCGTAGTAGCGGGCCACAAGAGACCCAGTACTTC.

The rearrangement uses TRBV18 and TRBJ2-7; maybe TRBD1 (6 bases). Germline CDR1 KGHSH, CDR2 LQKENI. The CDR3 totals 15 residues. The V end was cut by 1 base, the J end by 7 bases, with 17 bases between. CDR3 residues: CASSPLDGTSGEQYF. For the CDR3, the DNA is TGTGCCAGCTCACCACTGGACGGGACATCCGGGGAGCAGTACTTC. The complete variable domain, with remaining parts taken from reference TRBV18 and TRBJ2-7, reads NAGVMQNPRHLVRRRGQEARLRCSPMKGHSHVYWYRQLPEEGLKFMVYLQKENIIDESGMPKERFSAEFPKEGPSILRIQQVVRGDSAAYFCASSPLDGTSGEQYFGPGTRLTVT.

This chain links TRBV2 with TRBJ2-3; D is undetermined. CDR1 is SNHLY and CDR2 is FYNNEI in the germline V gene. The CDR3 length is 13 residues. Trimming took off 7 bases at V and 2 bases at J, with 10 bases between the two ends. The CDR3 DNA reads as TGTGCCAGCACACCAGCGTTCACAGATACGCAGTATTTT. Its protein product is CASTPAFTDTQYF.

As for this clone: The DNA is omitted, as the CDR3 cannot be located on it reliably, and the CDR3 follows TCRdb's listing. The chain combines TRBV7-9 with TRBJ1-1; whether TRBD1, the table's D call, matches the DNA was not checked. Termini included, the CDR3 measures 16 amino acids. CDR1 and CDR2 (germline): SEHNR, FQNEAQ (reference sequence). The CDR3: CASSSVAVTGNYEAFF.

In its sample, this clone was seen a few times. The V and J genes are TRBV18 and TRBJ1-1; the D is unclear. Trimming cost V 2 bases and J 6 bases, with 16 bases left between them. The germline CDR1 and CDR2 sequences are KGHSH and LQKENI. This CDR3 has 15 amino acids. The CDR3 nucleotides are TGTGCCAGCTCACCAAACGTGACACCTGGCGCTGAAGCTTTCTTT. Its translation: CASSPNVTPGAEAFF.

This sequence joins TRBV19 and TRBJ1-4, with unresolved D. V was clipped by 1 base and J by 0 bases, with 9 bases between them. Germline V gene data show CDR1 as LNHDA and CDR2 as SQIVND (reference sequence). CDR3 size: 16 residues. CDR3 amino acids: CASSIGSVPTNEKLFF. The CDR3 bases are TGTGCCAGTAGTATAGGGTCAGTCCCAACTAATGAAAAACTGTTTTTT.

The rearrangement joins TRBV14 to TRBJ2-2; 8 nucleotides align to TRBD2. CDR3 length equals 18 residues. Trimming cost V 3 bases and J 0 bases; bases outside gene matches: 9. Germline V gene sequence: CDR1 SGHDN, CDR2 FVKESK. The CDR3 here is CASSHRSAGGANTGELFF. CDR3 DNA: TGTGCCAGCAGCCATCGTTCGGCGGGGGGCGCGAACACCGGGGAGCTGTTTTTT.

The V gene is TRBV18, the J gene TRBJ2-3, with D perhaps matching TRBD1 (5 bases). V lost 0 bases and J 4 bases, leaving 8 bases between the germline ends. CDR1 and CDR2 from the germline V gene are KGHSH and LQKENI. The CDR3 has 14 amino acids. The DNA for the CDR3 is TGTGCCAGCTCACCACCGTGGGGCGCAGATACGCAGTATTTT. Its translation is CASSPPWGADTQYF.

The chain recombines TRBV2 with TRBJ2-2; D perhaps matches TRBD1 (6 bases). V was shortened by 8 bases and J by 4 bases, with 11 bases between the two germline ends. The germline V gene encodes CDR1 SNHLY and CDR2 FYNNEI. The CDR3 runs to 13 residues. CDR3 loop: CASWTDSTGELFF. As DNA, the CDR3 is TGTGCCAGCTGGACAGATTCCACCGGGGAGCTGTTTTTT. The entire variable domain, with the rest obtained from reference TRBV2 and TRBJ2-2, is as follows: EPEVTQTPSHQVTQMGQEVILRCVPISNHLYFYWYRQILGQKVEFLVSFYNNEISEKSEIFDDQFSVERPDGSNFTLKIRSTKLEDSAMYFCASWTDSTGELFFGEGSRLTVL.

The chain employs TRBV30 and TRBJ2-2; TRBD1 matches 7 bases. CDR1 GTSNPN and CDR2 SVGIG come from the germline V gene (reference sequence). This CDR3 is built from 14 residues. The V gene end was trimmed by 3 bases and the J gene end by 2 bases; junction bases not matched to a gene: 3. As DNA, the CDR3 is TGTGCCTGGAGGAGGGGGCCCAACACCGGGGAGCTGTTTTTT. Its protein product is CAWRRGPNTGELFF.

CDR3 coding DNA: TGTGCCAGTAGTAATTTCGCCTATTCCCAGCATTTT. Protein sequence: CASSNFAYSQHF. This chain uses TRBV19 with TRBJ1-5; D is uncertain. The length of the CDR3 is 12 residues. V was trimmed by 4 bases and J by 11 bases, leaving 12 bases between them. Per germline, CDR1 LNHDA and CDR2 SQIVND (reference sequence).

This rearrangement joins TRBV5-1 to TRBJ2-2, with D unresolved. There are 16 residues in the CDR3. From germline, CDR1 is SGHRS and CDR2 YFSETQ. V was cut by 6 bases and J by 6 bases, with 21 bases left in between. The CDR3 loop is CASTYISALTPGELFF. CDR3 nucleotides: TGCGCCAGCACCTACATTTCGGCACTAACACCCGGGGAGCTGTTTTTT.

The chain carries TRBV5-4 and TRBJ2-7; D unclear. Germline-derived CDR1 and CDR2 are SGHNT and YYREEE (reference sequence). This CDR3 spans 14 amino acids. Trimming removed 5 bases at V and 0 bases at J, with 12 bases between. In nucleotides, the CDR3 is TGTGCCAGCAGTCCCGACGGAGACTCCTACGAGCAGTACTTC. It encodes CASSPDGDSYEQYF. Based on the CDR3 plus reference TRBV5-4 and TRBJ2-7, the full variable domain is ETGVTQSPTHLIKTRGQQVTLRCSSQSGHNTVSWYQQALGQGPQFIFQYYREEENGRGNFPPRFSGLQFPNYSSELNVNALELDDSALYLCASSPDGDSYEQYFGPGTRLTVT.

The chain employs TRBV30 and TRBJ2-1; the D gene is possibly TRBD2 (6 bases). The germline V gene has CDR1 GTSNPN and CDR2 SVGIG (reference sequence). This CDR3 spans 11 amino acids. Trimming took 8 bases from V and 9 from J, leaving 14 bases between them. CDR3: CAMPWGVEQFF. CDR3 nucleotides: TGTGCCATGCCATGGGGGGTTGAGCAGTTCTTC.

The chain uses TRBV7-2 and TRBJ2-5; a possible D gene is TRBD1 (6 bases). Per the germline V gene, CDR1 is SGHTA and CDR2 is FQGNSA. Trimming left V 1 base short and J 2 bases short, with 14 bases between. This CDR3 is 16 amino acids long. The chain's CDR3 is CASSLDGWDTQETQYF. In DNA, the CDR3 is TGTGCCAGCAGCTTAGACGGCTGGGACACGCAAGAGACCCAGTACTTC.

This rearrangement joins TRBV28 to TRBJ2-2; D gene ambiguous. The CDR3 has 15 amino acids. V dropped 3 bases and J dropped 0 bases, with 8 bases sitting between them. The V gene's germline CDR1 is MDHEN and CDR2 SYDVKM. The CDR3 is CASSFMPANTGELFF. CDR3 in DNA: TGTGCCAGCAGTTTCATGCCGGCGAACACCGGGGAGCTGTTTTTT.

The chain employs TRBV19 and TRBJ1-2; unclear D gene. Trimming stripped 6 bases from V and 4 bases from J, with 9 bases between. Germline V lookup: CDR1 LNHDA, CDR2 SQIVND (reference sequence). The CDR3 has 12 amino acids. CDR3 sequence: CASSPGLYGYTF. The CDR3 DNA reads TGTGCCAGTAGCCCCGGACTCTATGGCTACACCTTC.